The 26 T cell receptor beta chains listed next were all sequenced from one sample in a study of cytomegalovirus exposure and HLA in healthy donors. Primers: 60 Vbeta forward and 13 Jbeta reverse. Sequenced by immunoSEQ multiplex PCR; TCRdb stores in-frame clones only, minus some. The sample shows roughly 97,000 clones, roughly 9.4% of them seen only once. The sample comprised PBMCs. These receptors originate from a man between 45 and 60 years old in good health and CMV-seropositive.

The CDR3 DNA reads TGTGCCAGCAGCCAAGAAGGGACATATGGGAACACTGAAGCTTTCTTT. Protein product: CASSQEGTYGNTEAFF. J is TRBJ1-1 and V is TRBV4-2; D might be TRBD1 (6 bases). CDR3 length: 16 residues. Germline assignment: CDR1 LGHNA and CDR2 YNFKEQ. Trimming removed 0 bases from V and 1 base from J, with 12 bases in between.

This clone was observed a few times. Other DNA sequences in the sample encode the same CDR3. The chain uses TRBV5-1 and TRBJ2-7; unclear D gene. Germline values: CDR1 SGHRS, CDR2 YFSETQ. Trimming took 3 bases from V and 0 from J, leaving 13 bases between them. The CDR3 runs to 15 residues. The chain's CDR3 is CASSSTPTSSYEQYF. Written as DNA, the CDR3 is TGCGCCAGCAGCTCAACACCGACAAGCTCCTACGAGCAGTACTTC. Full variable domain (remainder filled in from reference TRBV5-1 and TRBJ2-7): KAGVTQTPRYLIKTRGQQVTLSCSPISGHRSVSWYQQTPGQGLQFLFEYFSETQRNKGNFPGRFSGRQFSNSRSEMNVSTLELGDSALYLCASSSTPTSSYEQYFGPGTRLTVT.

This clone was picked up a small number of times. The CDR3 loop is CSVEVPGSNYGYTF. CDR3 bases: TGCAGCGTTGAAGTCCCGGGTTCTAACTATGGCTACACCTTC. This chain connects TRBV29-1 to TRBJ1-2; D uncertain. With 1 base removed from V and 0 bases from J, the gap between germline ends came to 9 bases. CDR1 and CDR2 from the germline V gene are SQVTM and ANQGSEA. The CDR3 is made up of 14 amino acids.

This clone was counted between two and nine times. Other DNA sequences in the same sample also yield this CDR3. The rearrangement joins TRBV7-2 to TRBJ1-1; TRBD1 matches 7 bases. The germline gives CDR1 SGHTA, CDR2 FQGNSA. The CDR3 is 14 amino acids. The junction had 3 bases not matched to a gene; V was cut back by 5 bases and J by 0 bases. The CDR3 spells CASSPGQLNTEAFF. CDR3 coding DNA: TGTGCCAGCAGCCCGGGACAGCTGAACACTGAAGCTTTCTTT.

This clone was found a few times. CDR3 DNA sequence: TGTGCTAGTGGTTCCGGGGGCTACGAGCAGTACTTC. Encoded protein: CASGSGGYEQYF. The rearrangement links TRBV12-5 to TRBJ2-7, with D possibly TRBD2 on 6 matching bases. There are 12 residues in the CDR3. V was shortened by 4 bases and J by 3 bases, with 7 bases between the two germline ends. Per the germline V gene, CDR1 is LGHNT and CDR2 is FRNRAP.

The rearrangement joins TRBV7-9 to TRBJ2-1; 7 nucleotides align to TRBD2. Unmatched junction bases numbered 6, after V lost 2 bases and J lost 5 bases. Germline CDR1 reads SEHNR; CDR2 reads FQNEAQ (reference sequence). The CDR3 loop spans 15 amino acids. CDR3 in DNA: TGTGCCAGCAGCTTATGGGCTAGCGGTAACAATGAGCAGTTCTTC. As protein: CASSLWASGNNEQFF.

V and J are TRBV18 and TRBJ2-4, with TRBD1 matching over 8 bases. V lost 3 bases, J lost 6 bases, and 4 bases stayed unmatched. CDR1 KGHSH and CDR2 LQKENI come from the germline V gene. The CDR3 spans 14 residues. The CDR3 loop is CASSPDRVGNIQYF. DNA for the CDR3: TGTGCCAGCTCACCGGACAGGGTCGGAAACATTCAGTACTTC.

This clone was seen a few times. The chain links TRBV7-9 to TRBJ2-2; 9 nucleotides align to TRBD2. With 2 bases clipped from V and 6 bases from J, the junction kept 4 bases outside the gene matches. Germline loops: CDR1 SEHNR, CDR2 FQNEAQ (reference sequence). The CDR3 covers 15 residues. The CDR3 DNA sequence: TGTGCCAGCAGCTTATTAGCGGGAGTAGCCGGGGAGCTGTTTTTT. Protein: CASSLLAGVAGELFF.

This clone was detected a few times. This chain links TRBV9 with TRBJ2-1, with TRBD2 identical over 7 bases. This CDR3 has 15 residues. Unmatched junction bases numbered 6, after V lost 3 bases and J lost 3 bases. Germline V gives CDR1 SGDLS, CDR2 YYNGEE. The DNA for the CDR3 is TGTGCCAGCAGCGATCGGGAGGACTTCTACAATGAGCAGTTCTTC. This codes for CASSDREDFYNEQFF. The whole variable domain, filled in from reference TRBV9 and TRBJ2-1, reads DSGVTQTPKHLITATGQRVTLRCSPRSGDLSVYWYQQSLDQGLQFLIQYYNGEERAKGNILERFSAQQFPDLHSELNLSSLELGDSALYFCASSDREDFYNEQFFGPGTRLTVL.

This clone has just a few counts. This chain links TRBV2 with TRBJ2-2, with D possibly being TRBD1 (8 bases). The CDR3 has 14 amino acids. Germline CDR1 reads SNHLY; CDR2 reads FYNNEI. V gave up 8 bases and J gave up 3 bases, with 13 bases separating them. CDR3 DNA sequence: TGTGCCAGCCGACAGGGGAGGGACACCGGGGAGCTGTTTTTT. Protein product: CASRQGRDTGELFF. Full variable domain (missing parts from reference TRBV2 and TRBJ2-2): EPEVTQTPSHQVTQMGQEVILRCVPISNHLYFYWYRQILGQKVEFLVSFYNNEISEKSEIFDDQFSVERPDGSNFTLKIRSTKLEDSAMYFCASRQGRDTGELFFGEGSRLTVL.

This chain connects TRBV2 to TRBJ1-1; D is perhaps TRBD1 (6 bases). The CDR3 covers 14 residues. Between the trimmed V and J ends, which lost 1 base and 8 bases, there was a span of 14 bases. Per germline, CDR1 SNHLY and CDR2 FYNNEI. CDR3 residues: CASSEVVGAGEAFF. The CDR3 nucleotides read TGTGCCAGCAGTGAAGTTGTGGGGGCCGGCGAAGCTTTCTTT.

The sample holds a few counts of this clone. The CDR3 sequence is CASSIGQGGIMDEKLFF. The CDR3 bases are TGCGCCAGCAGCATAGGACAGGGAGGAATCATGGATGAAAAACTGTTTTTT. V and J are TRBV5-1 and TRBJ1-4; 8 bases match TRBD1. The CDR3 length is 17 residues. The J segment lost 6 bases and the V segment lost 4 bases, leaving 14 bases of the junction unmatched. The germline V gene has CDR1 SGHRS and CDR2 YFSETQ.

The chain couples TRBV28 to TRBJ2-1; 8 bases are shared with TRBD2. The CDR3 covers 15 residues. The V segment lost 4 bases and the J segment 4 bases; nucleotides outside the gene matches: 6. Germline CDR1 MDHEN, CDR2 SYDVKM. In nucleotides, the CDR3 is TGTGCCAGCAGTTCAAGCGGGAGTAAGTACAATGAGCAGTTCTTC. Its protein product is CASSSSGSKYNEQFF.

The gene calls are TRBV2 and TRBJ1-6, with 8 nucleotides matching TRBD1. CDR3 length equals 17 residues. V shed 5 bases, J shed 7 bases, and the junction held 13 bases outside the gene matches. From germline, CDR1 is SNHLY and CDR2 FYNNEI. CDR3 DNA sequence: TGTGCCAGCAGTATCTCCGGGACAGGCAGGGGGAATTCACCCCTCCACTTT. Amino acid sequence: CASSISGTGRGNSPLHF.

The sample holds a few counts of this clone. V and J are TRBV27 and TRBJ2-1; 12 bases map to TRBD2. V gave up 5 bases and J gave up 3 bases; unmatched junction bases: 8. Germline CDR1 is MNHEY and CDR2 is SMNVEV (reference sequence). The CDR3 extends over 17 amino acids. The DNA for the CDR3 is TGTGCCAGCAGTCCCGGGACTAGCGGGCGATACTACAATGAGCAGTTCTTC. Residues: CASSPGTSGRYYNEQFF.

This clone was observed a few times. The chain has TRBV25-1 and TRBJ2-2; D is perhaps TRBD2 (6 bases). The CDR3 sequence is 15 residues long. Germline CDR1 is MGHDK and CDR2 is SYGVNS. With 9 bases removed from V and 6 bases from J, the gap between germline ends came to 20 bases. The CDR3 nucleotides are TGTGCCAGTGCCCCTGCCGGGAGAGGACCCGGGGAGCTGTTTTTT. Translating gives CASAPAGRGPGELFF. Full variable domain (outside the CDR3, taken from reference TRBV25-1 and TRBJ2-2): EADIYQTPRYLVIGTGKKITLECSQTMGHDKMYWYQQDPGMELHLIHYSYGVNSTEKGDLSSESTVSRIRTEHFPLTLESARPSHTSQYLCASAPAGRGPGELFFGEGSRLTVL.

In nucleotides, the CDR3 is TGCAGCGTTGACAGGCTCAATGAGCAGTTCTTC. It specifies CSVDRLNEQFF. The chain is built from TRBV29-1 and TRBJ2-1; D is unresolved. Germline loops: CDR1 SQVTM, CDR2 ANQGSEA. V was pared by 3 bases and J by 6 bases, with 6 bases between. The CDR3 sequence is 11 residues long.

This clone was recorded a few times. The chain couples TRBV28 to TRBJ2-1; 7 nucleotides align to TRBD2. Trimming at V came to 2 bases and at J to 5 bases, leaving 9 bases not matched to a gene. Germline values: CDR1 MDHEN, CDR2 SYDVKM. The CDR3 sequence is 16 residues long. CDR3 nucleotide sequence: TGTGCCAGCAGTTTACCCTCGATGGCGGGAGACAATGAGCAGTTCTTC. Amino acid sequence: CASSLPSMAGDNEQFF.

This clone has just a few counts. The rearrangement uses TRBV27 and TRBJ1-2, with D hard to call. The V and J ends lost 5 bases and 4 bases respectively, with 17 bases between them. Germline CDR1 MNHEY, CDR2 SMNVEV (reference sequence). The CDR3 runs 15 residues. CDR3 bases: TGTGCCAGCAGTATCCGCCAATCGGGAGCCTATGGCTACACCTTC. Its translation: CASSIRQSGAYGYTF.

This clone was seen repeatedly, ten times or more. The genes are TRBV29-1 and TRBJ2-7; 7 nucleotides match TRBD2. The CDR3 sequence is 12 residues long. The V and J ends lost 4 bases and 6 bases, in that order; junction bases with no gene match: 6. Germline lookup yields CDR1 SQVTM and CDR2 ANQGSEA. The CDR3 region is CSVAASGLEQYF. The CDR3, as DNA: TGCAGCGTTGCGGCTAGCGGCCTCGAGCAGTACTTC.

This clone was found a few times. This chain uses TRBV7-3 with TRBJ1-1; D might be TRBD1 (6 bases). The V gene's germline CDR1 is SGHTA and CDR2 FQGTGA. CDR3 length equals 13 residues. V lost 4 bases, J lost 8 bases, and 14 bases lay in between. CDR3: CASSSRTETEAFF. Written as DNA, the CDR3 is TGTGCCAGCAGCTCGAGGACAGAGACGGAAGCTTTCTTT.

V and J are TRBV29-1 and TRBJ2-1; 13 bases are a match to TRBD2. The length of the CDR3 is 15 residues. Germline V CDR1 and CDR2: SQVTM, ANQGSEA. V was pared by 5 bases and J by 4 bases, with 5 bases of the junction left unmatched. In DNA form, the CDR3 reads TGCAGCGTTCTCGGGACTAGCGGGGTATACAATGAGCAGTTCTTC. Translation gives CSVLGTSGVYNEQFF.

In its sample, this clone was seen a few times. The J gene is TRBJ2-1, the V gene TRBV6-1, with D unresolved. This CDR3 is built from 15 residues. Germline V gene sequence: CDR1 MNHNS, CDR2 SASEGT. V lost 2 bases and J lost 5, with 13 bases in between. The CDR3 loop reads CASSESIIQNNEQFF. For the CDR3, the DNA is TGTGCCAGCAGTGAAAGTATCATCCAGAACAATGAGCAGTTCTTC.

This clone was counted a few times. Here the CDR3 DNA reads TGCGCCAGCAGCCCCTCGACAGCGGGGGCCTACGAGCAGTACTTC. This sequence encodes CASSPSTAGAYEQYF. The chain joins TRBV4-1 to TRBJ2-7; 8 bases align to TRBD2. CDR3 length: 15 residues. Germline V lookup: CDR1 MGHRA, CDR2 YSYEKL. Unmatched junction bases numbered 7, after V lost 4 bases and J lost 2 bases.

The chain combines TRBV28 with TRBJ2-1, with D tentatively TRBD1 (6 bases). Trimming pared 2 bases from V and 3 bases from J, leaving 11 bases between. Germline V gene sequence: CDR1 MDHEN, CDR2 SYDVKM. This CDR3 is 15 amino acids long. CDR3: CASSLTTRGYNEQFF. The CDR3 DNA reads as TGTGCCAGCAGTTTAACCACCAGGGGCTACAATGAGCAGTTCTTC.

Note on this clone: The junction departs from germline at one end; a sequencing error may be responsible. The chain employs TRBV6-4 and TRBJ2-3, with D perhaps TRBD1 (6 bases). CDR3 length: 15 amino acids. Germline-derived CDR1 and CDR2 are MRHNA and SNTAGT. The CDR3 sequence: CASSDRTGSTDAQYF. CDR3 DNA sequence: TGTGCCAGCTCAGACAGGACCGGCAGCACAGATGCGCAGTATTTT.